Listed below are T cell receptor beta chains from one sample, sequenced in a study of shared clonotypes between healthy human individuals. Here immunoSEQ multiplex PCR was the method, and the copy in TCRdb shows in-frame clones only, minus some. The sample shows roughly 2 million clones, 85% to 95% of them seen only once. The sample comprised naive CD4+ T cells sorted from blood. The receptor source for this set is a man aged 18 to 30 in good health. Both conserved end residues are part of each CDR3. A D gene is named only where the DNA matches it firmly. Only part of the rows carry a size: once, few, many, or a class if the clone is expanded.

d_call j_call clone_size v_call cdr3_aa cdr3_nt
- TRBJ2-7 - TRBV19 CASSMPTGTSYEQYF TGTGCCAGTAGTATGCCGACAGGCACCTCCTACGAGCAGTACTTC
- TRBJ2-3 - TRBV5-1 CASSLWASGSSSTDTQYF TGCGCCAGCAGCTTGTGGGCAAGCGGTTCGTCTAGCACAGATACGCAGTATTTT
- TRBJ2-5 once TRBV7-2 CASSLGQGREETQYF TGTGCCAGCAGCTTAGGGCAGGGGAGGGAAGAGACCCAGTACTTC
- TRBJ1-2 few TRBV21-1 CASSPDRQETNYGYTF TGTGCCAGCAGCCCCGATAGACAGGAGACGAACTATGGCTACACCTTC
TRBD2 TRBJ2-1 - TRBV5-1 CASSLALAAYNEQFF TGCGCCAGCAGCTTGGCACTAGCGGCCTACAATGAGCAGTTCTTC
TRBD2 TRBJ2-3 - TRBV11-2 CASSLNGRRTDTQYF TGTGCCAGCAGCTTAAACGGGAGGAGGACAGATACGCAGTATTTT
- TRBJ1-2 - TRBV5-1 CASSLRGADYGYTF TGCGCCAGCAGCTTGCGGGGGGCCGACTATGGCTACACCTTC
- TRBJ1-2 - TRBV10-3 CAIQAQDSNYGYTF TGTGCCATCCAGGCCCAGGACAGCAACTATGGCTACACCTTC
- TRBJ2-7 - TRBV5-1 CASSSDYYEQYF TGCGCCAGCAGCTCAGACTACTACGAGCAGTACTTC
- TRBJ1-5 - TRBV19 CASSISGMSNQPQHF TGTGCCAGTAGTATTTCAGGGATGAGCAATCAGCCCCAGCATTTT
TRBD1 TRBJ2-1 - TRBV7-8 CASSFKLPGQGANEQFF TGTGCCAGCAGCTTTAAGCTTCCGGGACAGGGGGCGAATGAGCAGTTCTTC
- TRBJ2-7 - TRBV2 CASSYFAGSSYEQYF TGTGCCAGCAGCTACTTTGCAGGGAGCTCCTACGAGCAGTACTTC
TRBD1 TRBJ1-2 once TRBV4-2 CASSPRQGDGYTF TGTGCCAGCAGCCCTAGACAGGGTGATGGCTACACCTTC
- TRBJ1-1 - TRBV9 CASSADQTGYMAFF TGTGCCAGCAGTGCCGATCAGACAGGTTATATGGCTTTCTTT
TRBD1 TRBJ1-4 - TRBV6-6 CASSKQGAGEKLFF TGTGCCAGCAGTAAACAGGGGGCAGGGGAAAAACTGTTTTTT
- TRBJ2-7 - TRBV7-8 CASSLAGAVSSYEQYF TGTGCCAGCAGCTTAGCGGGCGCCGTGAGCTCCTACGAGCAGTACTTC
- TRBJ1-2 - TRBV5-1 CASSTTGGHIYGYTF TGCGCCAGCAGCACCACCGGGGGGCATATCTATGGCTACACCTTC
- TRBJ1-1 - TRBV11-2 CASSPAKGRAEAFF TGTGCCAGCAGCCCCGCCAAGGGGAGGGCTGAAGCTTTCTTT
- TRBJ1-5 - TRBV2 CASSEEGSGQPQHF TGTGCCAGCAGTGAAGAAGGGTCGGGTCAGCCCCAGCATTTT
- TRBJ2-6 - TRBV30 CAWTGKAGANVLTF TGTGCCTGGACCGGGAAAGCTGGGGCCAACGTCCTGACTTTC
- TRBJ1-5 - TRBV2 CASSGQISNQPQHF TGTGCCAGCAGTGGCCAGATTAGCAATCAGCCCCAGCATTTT
- TRBJ2-6 once TRBV7-9 CATPEGSGANVLTF TGTGCCACTCCGGAGGGCTCTGGGGCCAACGTCCTGACTTTC
- TRBJ1-2 - TRBV7-8 CASSLPNEIRSYTF TGTGCCAGCAGCTTACCAAACGAAATTAGAAGCTACACCTTC
- TRBJ2-1 - TRBV6-5 CASSLPGFTNEQFF TGTGCCAGCAGTTTGCCGGGGTTTACCAATGAGCAGTTCTTC
- TRBJ1-2 - TRBV9 CASSPGLYGYTF TGTGCCAGCAGCCCGGGACTCTATGGCTACACCTTC
- TRBJ1-4 - TRBV6-5 CASSYLQGGEKLFF TGTGCCAGCAGTTACCTCCAGGGCGGTGAAAAACTGTTTTTT
- TRBJ2-7 - TRBV7-2 CASSSTFQSYEQYF TGTGCCAGCAGCTCCACATTCCAATCCTACGAGCAGTACTTC